These T cell receptor beta chains were read from a single sample in a study of tumor and adjacent non-tumor tissue in lung cancer. MiXCR was run by TCRdb on the multiplex PCR reads, yielding one entry per CDR3 protein. The table has 90,000 to 110,000 distinct CDR3 sequences, about 65% seen once. Sequencing used distant non-tumor lung tissue. The receptors were gathered from a man between 60 and 75 years old with non-small cell lung cancer. Each CDR3 is given with its conserved first and last residue. The D gene is left open where the match is weak. A clone size is listed for some rows: how often the clone was seen (once, few, many), or a class if it is expanded.

d_call clone_size v_call cdr3_aa
TRBD1 NA TRBV4-3 CANNQVQGASTGELFF
TRBD2 NA TRBV29-1 CSVERSGTSGIGSGELFF
NA NA TRBV28 CVSSLLILGSTNSNQPRHF
NA NA TRBV5-6 CASSQTRTSTGELFF
NA NA TRBV20-1 CSAKTGTVGYAF
NA NA TRBV28 CASTSEGKMNTGELFF
TRBD1 NA TRBV6-1 CASSEGTTGYSNHPQHF
TRBD2 NA TRBV20-1 CSARDPYTSGDYNEQYF
NA NA TRBV4-1 CASSLPDRSSYNEQFF
TRBD1 NA TRBV20-1 CSASATGNNSPLHF
NA NA TRBV6-1 CASRGDSGDEQCF
TRBD2 many TRBV10-2 CASKTSGRAVDTQYF
TRBD2 NA TRBV29-1 CSVYGTSGMNTGGLFF
TRBD1 many TRBV6-2/TRBV6-3 CASSYSSTAGGHGYTF
TRBD2 NA TRBV20-1 CGVSSGTSWLPYEQYF
NA once TRBV11-2 CASSLKCGGVTEAFF
TRBD2 NA TRBV6-6 CACSYQGIKAGVQETQYF
NA once TRBV6-5 CASSYGGEDTNEQFF
TRBD1 NA TRBV20-1 CSPSWDRGSPKNIQYF
TRBD1 few TRBV6-5 CVSSLTGNQETQYF
NA NA TRBV10-2 CARSGSRTRETQYF
NA NA TRBV29-1 CSFAYRVNTEAFF
TRBD1 NA TRBV6-5 CASSYGQVLRTNSQYF
NA few TRBV5-1 CASSLDEGEGTQYF
NA many TRBV11-2 CASSRGPNTGELFF
TRBD1 NA TRBV20-1 CSARTGSDEQFF
NA once TRBV7-8 CASSLELVRSPSEQYF
NA NA TRBV11-1 CASTRSLNTGAFF
NA NA TRBV11-2 CASSSGQDTRELFF
NA once TRBV11-3 CASSFKAECLKVKAFF
NA large TRBV4-1 CASSQGQGPAAGELFF
NA NA TRBV12-3/TRBV12-4 CASSLGQGGGYTF
NA NA TRBV5-1 CASSPGVGSYNEQFF
NA NA TRBV4-1 CANSGPDNIEAFF
TRBD1 many TRBV29-1 CSAGQGAQPSTDTQYF
NA many TRBV6-5 CASSPKNGAKNIQYF
TRBD2 NA TRBV6-6 CASSPGLAGHPSGELVF
TRBD2 NA TRBV20-1 CSGTRLAGEETQYF
TRBD1 NA TRBV7-9 CASSLVGTVTNYGYTF
NA NA TRBV28 CASSDQDTEAFF